This T cell receptor beta chain derives from a study of T cell responses to AZD1222 COVID-19 vaccine. Study-wide results and caveats: At baseline, just a handful of AZD1222 recipients tested seropositive.

Method: immunoSEQ multiplex PCR; TCRdb's copy keeps in-frame clones and lacks some. Among 65,000 to 90,000 clones listed, roughly 89% were seen once. Notes on this clone: The target antigen is unknown.

Germline V lookup: CDR1 SGHRS, CDR2 YFSETQ. The CDR3 runs to 13 residues. The V and J ends lost 3 bases and 1 base respectively, with 6 bases between them. Timing groups of about 4 and about 12 weeks for second doses were pooled. This sequence joins TRBV5-1 and TRBJ2-3, with no clear D. Sequenced material: peripheral blood, taken 28 days after the second AZD1222 dose. The source is an adult who received the AZD1222 COVID-19 vaccine. CDR3 nucleotide sequence: TGCGCCAGCAGCTGGGATGGCACAGATACGCAGTATTTT. Translating it yields CASSWDGTDTQYF.